The 21 T cell receptor beta chains below were found in one sample sequenced in a study of T cell repertoires in cytomegalovirus infection. TCRdb re-analysed the reads in MiXCR, keeping a single row per CDR3 protein. The table records about 310,000 distinct CDR3 sequences, roughly 15% of them present only once. The sequenced material came from PBMCs. These receptors all come from a human donor in good health (CMV status not recorded). Some clones in this sample may be carry-over from other donors' samples.

The table lists this clonotype with a few counts. The gene calls are TRBV7-9 and TRBJ1-6, with D unclear. The germline V gene has CDR1 SEHNR and CDR2 FQNEAQ (reference sequence). The length of the CDR3 is 15 residues. V lost 5 bases and J lost 7, with 15 bases in between. The CDR3 DNA sequence: TGTGCCAGCAGCCTCCTACAAGGACGGAATTCACCCCTCCACTTT. As protein: CASSLLQGRNSPLHF.

This clonotype was recorded at least ten times. The rearrangement uses TRBV19 and TRBJ2-3, with D perhaps TRBD2 (6 bases). This CDR3 has 17 residues. V dropped 7 bases and J dropped 5 bases, with 25 bases sitting between them. Germline V gene lookup returns CDR1 LNHDA and CDR2 SQIVND (reference sequence). The CDR3 region has the DNA TGTGCCAGTACCCCCCGGGGAGGACCAAAGGGGAGAGATACGCAGTATTTT. It specifies CASTPRGGPKGRDTQYF.

The V and J genes are TRBV20-1 and TRBJ1-2; 9 bases map to TRBD1. With 5 bases clipped from V and 4 bases from J, the junction kept 11 bases outside the gene matches. From germline, CDR1 is DFQATT and CDR2 SNEGSKA (reference sequence). This CDR3 has 15 residues. The CDR3: CSAQDRGRESYGYTF. The CDR3 DNA reads TGCAGTGCTCAGGACAGGGGAAGGGAGAGCTATGGCTACACCTTC.

The CDR3 here is CASTAEGPLHF. In nucleotides, the CDR3 is TGTGCCAGCACCGCCGAGGGACCCCTCCACTTT. The rearrangement links TRBV6-2 or TRBV6-3 to TRBJ1-6, with unresolved D. The CDR3 spans 11 residues. The V end was cut by 7 bases, the J end by 12 bases, with 10 bases between. In germline, CDR1 is MNHEY, CDR2 SVGEGT.

This clonotype was detected ten times or more. V gene TRBV12-3 or TRBV12-4 combines with J gene TRBJ1-1; D not certain. The CDR3 totals 13 residues. The ends were cut back, 3 bases at V and 4 bases at J, with 9 bases in the middle. In DNA, the CDR3 is TGTGCCAGCAGTTTGCATGACGGCACTGAAGCTTTCTTT. Amino acid sequence: CASSLHDGTEAFF.

This clonotype was seen a handful of times. The gene calls are TRBV20-1 and TRBJ1-4; 8 bases fit TRBD1. This CDR3 is built from 15 residues. Germline trimming cut 0 bases from V and 8 bases from J; bases unmatched to any gene: 8. Germline V gene data show CDR1 as DFQATT and CDR2 as SNEGSKA (reference sequence). The CDR3 sequence is CSARDSTGAGEKLFF. The CDR3 bases are TGCAGTGCTAGAGATTCGACAGGGGCGGGGGAAAAACTGTTTTTT.

This clonotype was found a few times. The chain combines TRBV12-3 or TRBV12-4 with TRBJ2-7, with TRBD1 matching 7 bases. The junction had 6 bases not matched to a gene; V was cut back by 4 bases and J by 3 bases. This CDR3 is built from 14 residues. CDR3 coding DNA: TGTGCCAGCAGTTCTCCCGGACAGGACTACGAGCAGTACTTC. This encodes CASSSPGQDYEQYF.

There are a few counts of this clonotype. The V and J genes are TRBV7-2 and TRBJ1-3; D is perhaps TRBD1 (6 bases). The CDR3 totals 17 residues. Trimming cost V 1 base and J 4 bases, with 17 bases left between them. CDR1 SGHTA and CDR2 FQGNSA come from the germline V gene. CDR3 amino acids: CASSLVLGGASGNTIYF. The CDR3 coding sequence is TGTGCCAGCAGCTTAGTTCTAGGGGGGGCTTCGGGAAACACCATATATTTT. Supplemented by reference TRBV7-2 and TRBJ1-3, the full variable domain reads GAGVSQSPSNKVTEKGKDVELRCDPISGHTALYWYRQSLGQGLEFLIYFQGNSAPDKSGLPSDRFSAERTGGSVSTLTIQRTQQEDSAVYLCASSLVLGGASGNTIYFGEGSWLTVV.

This clonotype was observed a few times. The rearrangement uses TRBV29-1 and TRBJ1-3, with D unclear. V was clipped by 4 bases and J by 3 bases, with 16 bases between them. Germline loops: CDR1 SQVTM, CDR2 ANQGSEA. The CDR3 runs to 15 residues. The DNA for the CDR3 is TGCAGCGTTGTTTCGGGCAGCGTCGATGGAAACACCATATATTTT. Residues: CSVVSGSVDGNTIYF.

This clonotype has at least ten counts. This chain joins TRBV27 and TRBJ1-6; no clear D. The CDR3 is 16 residues long. Trimming took 7 bases from V and 4 from J, leaving 17 bases between them. Germline values: CDR1 MNHEY, CDR2 SMNVEV (reference sequence). CDR3 DNA: TGTGCCAGCAAGACGATGGCAGCCCCTTATAATTCACCCCTCCACTTT. Amino acids: CASKTMAAPYNSPLHF.

This clonotype was seen repeatedly, ten times or more. This sequence joins TRBV7-2 and TRBJ2-1, with D maybe TRBD2 (5 bases). The germline CDR1 and CDR2 sequences are SGHTA and FQGNSA. Trimming pared 0 bases from V and 7 bases from J, leaving 10 bases between. The CDR3 runs to 14 residues. The CDR3 is CASSLALRGNEQFF. The CDR3 bases are TGTGCCAGCAGCTTAGCGCTTCGAGGGAATGAGCAGTTCTTC. The full variable domain, completed using reference TRBV7-2 and TRBJ2-1, is GAGVSQSPSNKVTEKGKDVELRCDPISGHTALYWYRQSLGQGLEFLIYFQGNSAPDKSGLPSDRFSAERTGGSVSTLTIQRTQQEDSAVYLCASSLALRGNEQFFGPGTRLTVL.

The chain carries TRBV9 and TRBJ2-5, with D unresolved. The CDR3 loop spans 14 amino acids. Germline CDR1 reads SGDLS; CDR2 reads YYNGEE. The V end lost 0 bases, the J end lost 1 base, and 7 bases lay between the germline ends. CDR3 sequence (DNA): TGTGCCAGCAGCGTAGAAGCCATCCAAGAGACCCAGTACTTC. Its translation: CASSVEAIQETQYF.

V gene TRBV18 combines with J gene TRBJ1-2, with 7 bases lining up with TRBD1. The CDR3 consists of 16 residues. CDR1 is KGHSH, CDR2 LQKENI, per germline. Trimming removed 2 bases from V and 6 bases from J; junction bases left unmatched: 12. CDR3 sequence: CASSPGMPGTDHGYTF. In DNA form, the CDR3 reads TGTGCCAGCTCACCAGGGATGCCCGGGACAGATCATGGCTACACCTTC.

This clonotype has ten or more counts. The rearrangement joins TRBV5-6 to TRBJ1-5; weak D call: TRBD1 (5 bases). Germline V lookup: CDR1 SGHDT, CDR2 YYEEEE. The CDR3 is 14 amino acids. The V end was cut by 1 base, the J end by 4 bases, with 9 bases between. The CDR3 bases are TGTGCCAGCAGCTTGATTAGGGGTAATCAGCCCCAGCATTTT. Translating gives CASSLIRGNQPQHF.

This clonotype was counted a few times. The chain is built from TRBV14 and TRBJ1-2; D is unresolved. The CDR3 extends over 15 amino acids. The germline V and J ends were trimmed by 1 base and 1 base, with 10 bases remaining between them. Germline loops: CDR1 SGHDN, CDR2 FVKESK. The CDR3 reads CASSQALHRNYGYTF. The CDR3 nucleotides read TGTGCCAGCAGCCAAGCTCTTCACCGTAACTATGGCTACACCTTC.

This clonotype was counted ten times or more. This rearrangement joins TRBV7-2 to TRBJ1-3; D uncertain. The CDR3 is 16 residues long. The V gene lost 5 bases and the J gene lost 3 bases, with 17 bases spanning the gap. The germline V gene encodes CDR1 SGHTA and CDR2 FQGNSA. This CDR3 is CASSAWSSRLGNTIYF. The DNA of the CDR3 is TGTGCCAGCAGCGCCTGGAGCTCTAGGCTTGGAAACACCATATATTTT.

In its sample, this clonotype was seen a few times. The chain employs TRBV19 and TRBJ2-2, with 13 bases matching TRBD2. Losses at the gene ends were 1 base for V and 0 bases for J; bases not matched to a gene: 2. Germline V gene sequence: CDR1 LNHDA, CDR2 SQIVND (reference sequence). The CDR3 sequence is 18 residues long. The CDR3 loop is CASSIGGLAGTNTGELFF. Written as DNA, the CDR3 is TGTGCCAGTAGTATAGGGGGACTAGCGGGGACGAACACCGGGGAGCTGTTTTTT. Based on the CDR3 plus reference TRBV19 and TRBJ2-2, the full variable domain is DGGITQSPKYLFRKEGQNVTLSCEQNLNHDAMYWYRQDPGQGLRLIYYSQIVNDFQKGDIAEGYSVSREKKESFPLTVTSAQKNPTAFYLCASSIGGLAGTNTGELFFGEGSRLTVL.

This clonotype was seen only a few times. This chain links TRBV7-8 with TRBJ2-3; 8 bases agree with TRBD1. This CDR3 is built from 16 residues. With V trimmed by 1 base and J by 3 bases, 6 bases remained unmatched. CDR1 and CDR2 from the germline V gene are SGHVS and FQNEAQ. The CDR3 region has the DNA TGTGCCAGCAGCTTAGGGACAGGGCTGCGGACAGATACGCAGTATTTT. Amino acid sequence: CASSLGTGLRTDTQYF.

The sample holds many counts of this clonotype. This chain joins TRBV28 and TRBJ1-5, with a weak D call TRBD1 (5 bases). Germline assignment: CDR1 MDHEN and CDR2 SYDVKM. V lost 3 bases, J lost 5 bases, and 20 bases lay in between. This CDR3 is 17 amino acids long. The CDR3 sequence is CASSFRGVRVGHQPQHF. In nucleotides, the CDR3 is TGTGCCAGCAGTTTTAGAGGAGTCAGGGTAGGGCATCAGCCCCAGCATTTT.

Of note for this clonotype: Mismatch with germline at one junction end may stem from a read error. The chain has TRBV20-1 and TRBJ2-3; the D is unclear. The CDR3 extends over 13 amino acids. CDR1 and CDR2 from the germline V gene are DFQATT and SNEGSKA (reference sequence). The CDR3 coding sequence is TGCAGTGCTAGAAGTCCTGTAGAGAATACGCAATATTTT. It translates to CSARSPVENTQYF.

This clonotype was counted ten times or more. The CDR3 reads CATGTGRNTIYF. Here the CDR3 DNA reads TGTGCCACCGGGACAGGGAGGAACACCATATATTTT. J is TRBJ1-3 and V is TRBV6-5; 9 positions agree with TRBD1. CDR1 is MNHEY and CDR2 is SVGAGI in the germline V gene. There are 12 residues in the CDR3. V shed 10 bases, J shed 7 bases, and the junction held 5 bases outside the gene matches.